The 32 T cell receptor beta chains below were found in one sample sequenced in a study of persistence of HIV-infected CD4 T cells. Lysates of CMV-infected fibroblasts at 9 to 10 ug/mL stimulated these cells. CD40L/CD69 double-negative CD45RO-high memory CD4+ T cells were collected. This was the immunoSEQ version 4 assay in survey mode. Clones were read by immunoSEQ multiplex PCR, and TCRdb kept only the in-frame ones, dropping some. Of approximately 31,000 clones in the sample, 65% to 90% were seen once. Their target antigens are unknown. The input for sequencing was CD4+ T cells sorted from PBMCs after roughly 18-hour stimulation, taken from a patient who received antiretroviral therapy. The receptors here all came from an adult man with HIV who was CMV-seropositive.

The chain couples TRBV12-3 or TRBV12-4 to TRBJ2-2; D is uncertain. V was pared by 6 bases and J by 2 bases, with 4 bases between. This CDR3 region has 12 residues. The DNA for the CDR3 is TGTGCCAGCAGCTCAAACACCGGGGAGCTGTTTTTT. Protein product: CASSSNTGELFF.

The chain has TRBV5-1 and TRBJ2-5; D is undetermined. The CDR3 extends over 12 amino acids. The V and J ends lost 0 bases and 10 bases respectively, with 10 bases between them. Germline values: CDR1 SGHRS, CDR2 YFSETQ. This CDR3 is CASSLDLRGQYF. The CDR3 DNA sequence: TGCGCCAGCAGCTTGGATCTACGAGGCCAGTACTTC.

Remarks on this clone: The same CDR3 can be traced to other DNA sequences in this sample. The chain joins TRBV15 to TRBJ1-4; a weak D match, TRBD1 (5 bases). The CDR3 contains 14 residues. V was trimmed by 0 bases and J by 7 bases, leaving 9 bases between them. The germline V gene encodes CDR1 LNHNV and CDR2 YYDKDF (reference sequence). CDR3 sequence: CATSRDRGSEKLFF. CDR3 sequence (DNA): TGTGCCACCAGCAGAGATCGGGGGAGTGAAAAACTGTTTTTT.

This chain links TRBV5-4 with TRBJ2-5, with TRBD2 matching 12 bases. The germline V gene has CDR1 SGHNT and CDR2 YYREEE (reference sequence). Trimming cost V 3 bases and J 7 bases; bases outside gene matches: 7. The CDR3 consists of 15 residues. In DNA form, the CDR3 reads TGTGCCAGCAGCTCCCTAGCGGGGGGGCCGGGGACCCAGTACTTC. This codes for CASSSLAGGPGTQYF.

V is TRBV7-2 and J is TRBJ2-3; 9 bases map to TRBD2. Germline V gene sequence: CDR1 SGHTA, CDR2 FQGNSA. This CDR3 region has 15 residues. The V segment lost 2 bases and the J segment 4 bases; nucleotides outside the gene matches: 4. CDR3 amino acids: CASSLNSGGPDTQYF. The CDR3 nucleotides are TGTGCCAGCAGCTTAAACAGCGGGGGGCCAGATACGCAGTATTTT.

The table lists this clone with a count of one. This chain joins TRBV4-3 and TRBJ2-6; no firm D call. Per the germline V gene, CDR1 is LGHNA and CDR2 is YSLEER. This CDR3 contains 16 residues. Trimming took off 5 bases at V and 0 bases at J, with 11 bases between the two ends. For the CDR3, the DNA is TGCGCCAGCAGCTTTCGTACGAGCTCTGGGGCCAACGTCCTGACTTTC. Translating it yields CASSFRTSSGANVLTF.

Remarks on this clone: Relative to the germline gene, one junction end is altered; a read error may explain this. The chain joins TRBV23-1 to TRBJ1-6; TRBD1 agrees at 7 bases. TRBV23-1 is filed as an ORF, its function uncertain. There are 17 residues in the CDR3. The CDR3 DNA reads TGCGCCAGCAGACAATCGGGAGTGACAGGGAGGAATTCACCCCTCCACTTT. Residues: CASRQSGVTGRNSPLHF.

This clone was detected only a few times. The gene calls are TRBV7-9 and TRBJ2-5; 9 bases are shared with TRBD2. J lost 5 bases, V lost 5 bases, and 6 bases had no gene match. Germline V CDR1 and CDR2: SEHNR, FQNEAQ (reference sequence). This CDR3 spans 14 amino acids. The CDR3 sequence is CASSKRGARETQYF. In DNA, the CDR3 is TGTGCCAGCAGCAAGCGGGGGGCGCGGGAGACCCAGTACTTC.

The chain has TRBV7-9 and TRBJ2-1; maybe TRBD2 (7 bases). Looked up from germline, CDR1 is SEHNR and CDR2 is FQNEAQ (reference sequence). CDR3 length equals 15 residues. V was cut by 6 bases and J by 6 bases, with 18 bases left in between. CDR3 amino acids: CASRFLQGGGNEQFF. CDR3 DNA: TGTGCCAGCAGATTCTTACAGGGAGGGGGCAATGAGCAGTTCTTC.

The sample holds a few counts of this clone. The chain has TRBV18 and TRBJ1-5; TRBD1 matches at 8 bases. V was pared by 6 bases and J by 5 bases, with 9 bases of the junction left unmatched. Germline lookup yields CDR1 KGHSH and CDR2 LQKENI. The CDR3 length is 15 residues. The CDR3 loop reads CASSSFQGADQPQHF. The CDR3, as DNA: TGTGCCAGCTCGTCTTTCCAGGGGGCCGATCAGCCCCAGCATTTT. The complete variable domain, with remaining parts taken from reference TRBV18 and TRBJ1-5, reads NAGVMQNPRHLVRRRGQEARLRCSPMKGHSHVYWYRQLPEEGLKFMVYLQKENIIDESGMPKERFSAEFPKEGPSILRIQQVVRGDSAAYFCASSSFQGADQPQHFGDGTRLSIL.

This clone appeared a single time. The chain employs TRBV27 and TRBJ2-3, with 11 nucleotides matching TRBD2. Germline trimming cut 3 bases from V and 6 bases from J; bases unmatched to any gene: 11. The CDR3 contains 17 residues. Germline assignment: CDR1 MNHEY and CDR2 SMNVEV (reference sequence). CDR3 DNA sequence: TGTGCCAGCAGTTTGTCGCTGCTAGCGGGGGGTGGGGATACGCAGTATTTT. Translated, it gives CASSLSLLAGGGDTQYF.

The CDR3 spells CASSYSTNPGQGSGYTF. The CDR3 DNA is TGTGCCAGCAGTTACTCTACTAATCCCGGACAGGGAAGCGGCTACACCTTC. The chain combines TRBV6-2 or TRBV6-3 with TRBJ1-2; 8 bases match TRBD1. The V segment lost 0 bases and the J segment 8 bases; nucleotides outside the gene matches: 14. The CDR3 contains 17 residues. The germline V gene encodes CDR1 MNHEY and CDR2 SVGEGT.

The chain has TRBV19 and TRBJ2-2; TRBD1 matches at 10 bases. This CDR3 has 16 residues. Trimming removed 4 bases from V and 7 bases from J; junction bases left unmatched: 9. Per germline, CDR1 LNHDA and CDR2 SQIVND (reference sequence). As DNA, the CDR3 is TGTGCCAGTAGTAGACCGGGACAGGGGTCCGGCGGGGAGCTGTTTTTT. Its translation: CASSRPGQGSGGELFF.

This chain uses TRBV19 with TRBJ1-1; tentative D call: TRBD1 (5 bases). V was pared by 3 bases and J by 2 bases, with 16 bases between. The CDR3 is made up of 16 amino acids. Germline CDR1 LNHDA, CDR2 SQIVND (reference sequence). The CDR3 loop reads CASSMQGVTLNTEAFF. The DNA of the CDR3 is TGTGCCAGTAGTATGCAAGGGGTGACCCTCAACACTGAAGCTTTCTTT.

The genes are TRBV4-3 and TRBJ2-5; D may correspond to TRBD1 or TRBD2 (6 bases each). Germline values: CDR1 LGHNA, CDR2 YSLEER. This CDR3 contains 13 residues. Trimming removed 1 base from V and 5 bases from J, with 8 bases in between. The CDR3 coding sequence is TGCGCCAGCAGCCAAGGAGGGGGGGAGACCCAGTACTTC. It is translated as CASSQGGGETQYF.

The chain combines TRBV9 with TRBJ2-3; tentatively, D is TRBD1 (6 bases). In germline, CDR1 is SGDLS, CDR2 YYNGEE. Trimming removed 4 bases from V and 5 bases from J, with 8 bases in between. The CDR3 loop spans 12 amino acids. CDR3 nucleotides: TGTGCCAGCAGCCCACAGGGAGATACGCAGTATTTT. Protein sequence: CASSPQGDTQYF.

The chain links TRBV28 to TRBJ2-7, with D tentatively TRBD1 or TRBD2 (5 bases each). This CDR3 comprises 15 residues. Trimming left V 1 base short and J 3 bases short, with 13 bases between. From germline, CDR1 is MDHEN and CDR2 SYDVKM. The CDR3 loop reads CASSLFRDLLYEQYF. The CDR3 nucleotides read TGTGCCAGCAGTTTATTTAGGGACCTCCTCTACGAGCAGTACTTC.

V is TRBV7-2 and J is TRBJ2-2, with TRBD1 as a possible D gene (5 bases). The CDR3 length is 14 residues. CDR1 and CDR2 (germline): SGHTA, FQGNSA. V was cut by 4 bases and J by 1 base, with 7 bases left in between. The CDR3 sequence: CASSSGQNTGELFF. In nucleotides, the CDR3 is TGTGCCAGCAGCTCCGGACAGAACACCGGGGAGCTGTTTTTT.

The V and J genes are TRBV9 and TRBJ1-2; D unclear. The ends were cut back, 4 bases at V and 4 bases at J, with 14 bases in the middle. The CDR3 is 14 amino acids. CDR1 SGDLS and CDR2 YYNGEE come from the germline V gene. The DNA for the CDR3 is TGTGCCAGCAGCCTCCTAACTACAGCCTATGGCTACACCTTC. Protein: CASSLLTTAYGYTF. Variable domain in full (rest from reference TRBV9 and TRBJ1-2): DSGVTQTPKHLITATGQRVTLRCSPRSGDLSVYWYQQSLDQGLQFLIQYYNGEERAKGNILERFSAQQFPDLHSELNLSSLELGDSALYFCASSLLTTAYGYTFGSGTRLTVV.

The rearrangement uses TRBV9 and TRBJ2-6; unclear D gene. Trimming removed 0 bases from V and 0 bases from J, with 10 bases in between. This CDR3 region has 17 residues. In germline, CDR1 is SGDLS, CDR2 YYNGEE. CDR3 sequence reads: CASSVEVSVSGANVLTF. The DNA of the CDR3 is TGTGCCAGCAGCGTAGAGGTGTCTGTCTCTGGGGCCAACGTCCTGACTTTC.

In its sample, this clone was seen once. The J gene is TRBJ2-7, the V gene TRBV7-2, with 9 bases aligning to TRBD2. This CDR3 has 13 amino acids. The germline V gene encodes CDR1 SGHTA and CDR2 FQGNSA. Trimming cost V 3 bases and J 6 bases; bases outside gene matches: 3. The CDR3 loop reads CASSFKRGAEQYF. The CDR3 DNA follows: TGTGCCAGCAGCTTCAAGCGGGGGGCCGAGCAGTACTTC.

This chain uses TRBV5-1 with TRBJ2-5; 7 nucleotides align to TRBD2. The CDR3 runs to 12 residues. Germline values: CDR1 SGHRS, CDR2 YFSETQ. The J segment lost 9 bases and the V segment lost 3 bases, leaving 5 bases of the junction unmatched. Here the CDR3 DNA reads TGCGCCAGCAGCTCGGCGGGGGAGGCCCAGTACTTC. Its translation is CASSSAGEAQYF.

Details on this clone: The junction differs from germline at one of its ends, possibly a read error. The rearrangement uses TRBV6-1 and TRBJ2-7; D is perhaps TRBD1 (5 bases). Per germline, CDR1 MNHNS and CDR2 SASEGT. This CDR3 region has 15 residues. This chain's CDR3 is CASREGASIAYEQYF. CDR3 in DNA: TGTGCCAGCAGAGAAGGGGCTTCGATAGCCTACGAGCAGTACTTC.

The V gene is TRBV6-5, the J gene TRBJ1-5, with 8 bases lining up with TRBD1. Trimming at V came to 5 bases and at J to 0 bases, leaving 3 bases not matched to a gene. Germline CDR1 MNHEY, CDR2 SVGAGI. This CDR3 region has 15 residues. CDR3 nucleotide sequence: TGTGCCAGCAGTCCAGGGGGCCCTAGCAATCAGCCCCAGCATTTT. Encoded protein: CASSPGGPSNQPQHF.

This rearrangement joins TRBV7-6 to TRBJ2-2; 8 nucleotides agree with TRBD2. CDR3 length: 19 residues. The V and J ends lost 1 base and 4 bases, in that order; junction bases with no gene match: 14. Germline V lookup: CDR1 SGHVS, CDR2 FNYEAQ. CDR3 protein: CASSLVDPGLGTGTGELFF. CDR3 coding DNA: TGTGCCAGCAGCTTAGTCGATCCGGGACTAGGTACTGGCACCGGGGAGCTGTTTTTT.

The chain joins TRBV19 to TRBJ1-4; D gene uncertain. Germline V gene lookup returns CDR1 LNHDA and CDR2 SQIVND (reference sequence). This CDR3 has 14 residues. V was pared by 7 bases and J by 4 bases, with 13 bases between. CDR3 sequence reads: CASTIGGRNEKLFF. Here the CDR3 DNA reads TGTGCCAGTACCATTGGAGGCCGTAATGAAAAACTGTTTTTT.

This clone was detected only a few times. The chain employs TRBV10-3 and TRBJ1-5; 8 bases are a match to TRBD1. Unmatched junction bases numbered 2, after V lost 6 bases and J lost 4 bases. CDR1 is ENHRY, CDR2 SYGVKD, per germline. This CDR3 comprises 13 residues. The DNA of the CDR3 is TGTGCCATCAGGGACAGGGAGAATCAGCCCCAGCATTTT. It codes for CAIRDRENQPQHF.

A single count supports this clone. In DNA, the CDR3 is TGTGCCAGCAGCCCCCAGAGGGGAAACACCATATATTTT. Its translation is CASSPQRGNTIYF. This rearrangement joins TRBV5-6 to TRBJ1-3, with unresolved D. The germline V gene encodes CDR1 SGHDT and CDR2 YYEEEE. Trimming pared 4 bases from V and 4 bases from J, leaving 9 bases between. There are 13 residues in the CDR3. The full variable domain, with the rest looked up from reference TRBV5-6 and TRBJ1-3, is DAGVTQSPTHLIKTRGQQVTLRCSPKSGHDTVSWYQQALGQGPQFIFQYYEEEERQRGNFPDRFSGHQFPNYSSELNVNALLLGDSALYLCASSPQRGNTIYFGEGSWLTVV.

V and J are TRBV19 and TRBJ2-4, with TRBD2 matching 11 bases. This CDR3 spans 14 amino acids. Germline V gives CDR1 LNHDA, CDR2 SQIVND (reference sequence). V was clipped by 5 bases and J by 8 bases; unmatched bases: 5. The CDR3 protein is CASSPGLAAYIQYF. The CDR3 DNA reads TGTGCCAGTAGTCCGGGACTAGCGGCATACATTCAGTACTTC.

This chain connects TRBV3-1 (or the pseudogene TRBV3-2) to TRBJ2-3; 8 bases fit TRBD2. The CDR3 sequence is 19 residues long. V dropped 3 bases and J dropped 3; count of bases not matched to a gene: 17. The germline gives CDR1 LGHDT, CDR2 YNNKEL (reference sequence). CDR3 coding DNA: TGTGCCAGCAGCCATCCTTCTTTCCCCGGGACTAGTGCAACAGATACGCAGTATTTT. It codes for CASSHPSFPGTSATDTQYF.

The rearrangement joins TRBV19 to TRBJ2-3, with 9 nucleotides matching TRBD2. With V trimmed by 2 bases and J by 3 bases, 6 bases remained unmatched. Per germline, CDR1 LNHDA and CDR2 SQIVND (reference sequence). The length of the CDR3 is 16 residues. The CDR3 here is CASSIWSSGATDTQYF. The DNA of the CDR3 is TGTGCCAGTAGTATATGGTCTAGCGGGGCGACAGATACGCAGTATTTT.

V gene TRBV5-1 combines with J gene TRBJ1-5, with D maybe TRBD1 (6 bases). Trimming left V 0 bases short and J 7 bases short, with 11 bases between. Germline V gives CDR1 SGHRS, CDR2 YFSETQ. The CDR3 has 14 residues. The CDR3 sequence: CASSLETGLQPQHF. For the CDR3, the DNA is TGCGCCAGCAGCTTGGAAACAGGGCTACAGCCCCAGCATTTT.